The 3 T cell receptor beta chains below were found in one sample sequenced in a study of blood T cell repertoires in COVID-19. Method: immunoSEQ multiplex PCR; TCRdb's copy keeps in-frame clones and lacks some. The data hold some 300,000 clones, with around four fifths observed a single time. The sample consisted of peripheral blood. These receptors all stem from a woman aged 45-65 years with active or convalescent COVID-19.

CDR3 sequence reads: CASSQDGSGTGELFF. The CDR3 coding sequence is TGTGCCAGCAGCCAAGACGGGAGTGGTACCGGGGAGCTGTTTTTT. This chain connects TRBV4-2 to TRBJ2-2; possible D gene TRBD2, 6 bases. In germline, CDR1 is LGHNA, CDR2 YNFKEQ. The CDR3 covers 15 residues. V was trimmed by 0 bases and J by 5 bases, leaving 10 bases between them.

V and J are TRBV4-2 and TRBJ1-1, with D possibly matching TRBD1 (6 bases). This CDR3 is built from 17 residues. The germline CDR1 and CDR2 sequences are LGHNA and YNFKEQ. V was cut by 1 base and J by 0 bases, with 15 bases left in between. CDR3 protein: CASSQGISGGLNTEAFF. In nucleotides, the CDR3 is TGTGCCAGCAGCCAAGGGATCTCGGGGGGCCTGAACACTGAAGCTTTCTTT.

The V and J genes are TRBV25-1 and TRBJ2-7, with 7 bases fitting TRBD2. The germline V gene encodes CDR1 MGHDK and CDR2 SYGVNS. After removal of 4 bases from V and 0 bases from J, the junction contained 6 bases not matched to a gene. This CDR3 has 15 amino acids. CDR3 in amino acids: CASSASGGSSYEQYF. As DNA, the CDR3 is TGTGCCAGCAGTGCCTCCGGGGGGAGCTCCTACGAGCAGTACTTC.